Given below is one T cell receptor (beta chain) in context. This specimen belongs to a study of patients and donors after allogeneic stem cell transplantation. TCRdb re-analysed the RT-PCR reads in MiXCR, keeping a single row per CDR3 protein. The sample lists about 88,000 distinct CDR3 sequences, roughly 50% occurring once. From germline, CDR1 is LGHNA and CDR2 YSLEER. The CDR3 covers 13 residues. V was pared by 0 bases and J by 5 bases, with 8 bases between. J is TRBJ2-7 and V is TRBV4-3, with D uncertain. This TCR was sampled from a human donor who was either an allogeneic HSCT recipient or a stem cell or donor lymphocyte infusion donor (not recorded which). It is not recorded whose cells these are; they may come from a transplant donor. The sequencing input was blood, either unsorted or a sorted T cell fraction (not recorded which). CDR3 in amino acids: CASSQDILDEQYF. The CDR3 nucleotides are TGCGCCAGCAGCCAAGATATCCTCGACGAGCAGTACTTC.